The following is a T cell receptor beta chain sequence with its context. This CDR3 region has 15 residues. Per germline, CDR1 SGHAT and CDR2 FQNNGV. Between the trimmed V and J ends, which lost 2 bases and 8 bases, there was a span of 13 bases. The sample originates from a study of blood T cell repertoires in COVID-19. Participant age was about 18 to 100 years, and participants resided in roughly 25 US areas. Cohort allocation depended upon clinical history that participants reported. Recovered participants had two consecutive negative NP/OP PCR tests, healthcare professional clearance, or symptom resolution. Authors' processing steps: It was from reference gene primer amplification that nucleated cell counts were estimated. Libraries were prepared by immunoSEQ multiplex PCR; TCRdb keeps only in-frame clonotypes and omits some of them. The V and J calls and clone size come from that table; D and trimming were worked out from the DNA. The table has 320,000 or so clones, roughly 87% seen once.

The clonotype was recovered from a woman aged 25 to 39 who had recovered from COVID-19. The material sequenced was PBMCs or T cells enriched from blood (not recorded which). V and J are TRBV11-2 and TRBJ1-6; D might be TRBD1 (5 bases). The CDR3 protein is CASSLSAGSDSPLHF. The CDR3 region has the DNA TGTGCCAGCAGCTTATCGGCAGGGTCGGATTCACCCCTCCACTTT. Complete variable domain (other parts from reference TRBV11-2 and TRBJ1-6): EAGVAQSPRYKIIEKRQSVAFWCNPISGHATLYWYQQILGQGPKLLIQFQNNGVVDDSQLPKDRFSAERLKGVDSTLKIQPAKLEDSAVYLCASSLSAGSDSPLHFGNGTRLTVT.